This T cell receptor (beta chain) was recorded in a study of T cells in Graves' hyperthyroidism and ophthalmopathy. What was amplified from RNA transcripts were TCR beta CDR3 regions. The TCR CDR3 first-round RT-PCR relied on the HTBI primer set. TCRdb fed the multiplex PCR reads into MiXCR, producing one record per CDR3 protein. The data contain 700,000 or so distinct CDR3 sequences, about 17% of them singletons. Overall study results and limits: In validation, the model predicted ophthalmopathy. These predictions came a median roughly six months before onset. Most thyroid clonotypes that were expanded above 0.001 also turned up in blood.

This clonotype was counted many times. As yet, its antigen is unknown. V lost 7 bases and J 4 bases, leaving 14 bases between the germline ends. The CDR3 is made up of 14 amino acids. This chain links TRBV12-3 or TRBV12-4 with TRBJ2-4, with no clear D. The receptor was derived from a man younger than 35 with Graves' hyperthyroidism. Input material: blood. This chain's CDR3 is CASTSMGWKNIQYF. The DNA of the CDR3 is TGTGCCAGCACCTCCATGGGGTGGAAAAACATTCAGTACTTC.